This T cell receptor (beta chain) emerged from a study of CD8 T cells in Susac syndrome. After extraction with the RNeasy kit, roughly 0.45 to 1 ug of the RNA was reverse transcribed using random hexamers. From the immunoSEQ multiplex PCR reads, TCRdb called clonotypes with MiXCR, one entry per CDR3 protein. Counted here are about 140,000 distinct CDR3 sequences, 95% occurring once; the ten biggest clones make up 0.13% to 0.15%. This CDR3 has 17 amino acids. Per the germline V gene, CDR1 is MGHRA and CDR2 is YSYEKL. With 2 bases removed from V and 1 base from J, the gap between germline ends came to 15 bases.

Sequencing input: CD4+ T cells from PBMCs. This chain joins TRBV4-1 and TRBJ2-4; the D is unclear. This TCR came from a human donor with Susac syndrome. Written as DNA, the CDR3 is TGCGCCAGCAGCCAACCCGGGCACAAAGAGGCCAAAAACATTCAGTACTTC. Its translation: CASSQPGHKEAKNIQYF.